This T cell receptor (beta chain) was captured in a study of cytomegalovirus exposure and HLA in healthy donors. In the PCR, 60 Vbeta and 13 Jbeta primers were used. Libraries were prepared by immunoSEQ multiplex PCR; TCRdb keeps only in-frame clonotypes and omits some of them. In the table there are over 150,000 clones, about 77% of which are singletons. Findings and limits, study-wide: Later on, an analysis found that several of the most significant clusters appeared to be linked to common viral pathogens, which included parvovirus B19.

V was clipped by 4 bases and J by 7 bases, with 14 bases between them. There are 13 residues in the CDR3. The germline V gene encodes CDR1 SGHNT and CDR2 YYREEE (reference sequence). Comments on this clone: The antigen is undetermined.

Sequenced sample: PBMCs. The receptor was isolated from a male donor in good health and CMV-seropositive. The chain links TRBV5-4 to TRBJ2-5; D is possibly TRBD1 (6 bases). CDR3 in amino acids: CASSTDSPGTQYF. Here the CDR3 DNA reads TGTGCCAGCAGCACGGACAGCCCGGGGACCCAGTACTTC.